This T cell receptor beta chain was sequenced for a study of blood T cell repertoires in COVID-19. V shed 6 bases, J shed 7 bases, and the junction held 13 bases outside the gene matches. This CDR3 is 15 amino acids long. Germline V CDR1 and CDR2: SGHRS, YFSETQ. Some clones are missing from TCRdb's copy, which holds only in-frame ones; the method was immunoSEQ multiplex PCR. The sample contains about 270,000 clones, about 88% of which appear only once. The specimen was peripheral blood. V usage is TRBV5-1 and J usage is TRBJ1-2; 9 bases line up with TRBD1. This receptor was obtained from a woman between 65 and 79 years old with COVID-19, enrolled during active disease. The CDR3 loop is CASNVAGTGKLGYTF. The CDR3 bases are TGCGCCAGCAACGTTGCCGGGACAGGGAAGCTTGGCTACACCTTC. Filled out from reference TRBV5-1 and TRBJ1-2, the complete variable domain reads KAGVTQTPRYLIKTRGQQVTLSCSPISGHRSVSWYQQTPGQGLQFLFEYFSETQRNKGNFPGRFSGRQFSNSRSEMNVSTLELGDSALYLCASNVAGTGKLGYTFGSGTRLTVV.